These 5 T cell receptor beta chains came from one sample sequenced in a study of T cell responses to AZD1222 COVID-19 vaccine. Produced via immunoSEQ multiplex PCR; TCRdb's table is partial and in-frame only. The sample includes some 140,000 clones, over 85% of them seen just once. This material consisted of peripheral blood, taken 28 days after the second AZD1222 dose. The source of these receptors is an adult who received the AZD1222 COVID-19 vaccine.

The gene calls are TRBV11-2 and TRBJ2-3; D possibly corresponds to TRBD2 (6 bases). CDR1 SGHAT and CDR2 FQNNGV come from the germline V gene. The CDR3 consists of 13 residues. V was clipped by 6 bases and J by 4 bases, with 11 bases between them. The CDR3 region has the DNA TGTGCCAGCAGTTGGTGGGGGGCAGATACGCAGTATTTT. The encoded protein is CASSWWGADTQYF.

The chain combines TRBV30 with TRBJ1-5, with D unclear. Per the germline V gene, CDR1 is GTSNPN and CDR2 is SVGIG (reference sequence). The V and J ends lost 0 bases and 1 base respectively, with 4 bases between them. The CDR3 covers 13 residues. CDR3: CAWSVRSNQPQHF. The DNA for the CDR3 is TGTGCCTGGAGTGTACGAAGCAATCAGCCCCAGCATTTT.

V is TRBV6-2 or TRBV6-3 and J is TRBJ2-7, with D perhaps matching TRBD1 (6 bases). From germline, CDR1 is MNHEY and CDR2 SVGEGT. The CDR3 has 13 amino acids. V was pared by 5 bases and J by 6 bases, with 14 bases between. CDR3 sequence (DNA): TGTGCCAGCAGTGGCACAGGGCTCGGCGAGCAGTACTTC. Amino acid sequence: CASSGTGLGEQYF.

The chain links TRBV27 to TRBJ2-7, with 7 bases that match TRBD1. V shed 7 bases, J shed 3 bases, and the junction held 3 bases outside the gene matches. CDR1 is MNHEY and CDR2 is SMNVEV in the germline V gene (reference sequence). The CDR3 extends over 12 amino acids. This chain's CDR3 is CASKTGDYEQYF. CDR3 coding DNA: TGTGCCAGCAAAACAGGGGACTACGAGCAGTACTTC.

This clone was seen just once. This CDR3 fails to terminate in the conserved phenylalanine or tryptophan, so it likely reflects a read error. The DNA is left out, because the CDR3 cannot be placed on it with certainty; the CDR3 is given as TCRdb lists it. CDR3 loop: CASSLRTGGLPRLS. This chain joins TRBV9 and TRBJ1-2; TRBD1 is the table's D call and was not checked against the DNA. The CDR3 numbers 14 amino acids, ends counted. CDR1 is SGDLS, CDR2 YYNGEE, per germline.